These T cell receptor beta chains were read from a single sample in a study of CD8+CD57+ T cells in acquired aplastic anemia. Each CDR3 protein gets one entry after TCRdb re-called the reads with MiXCR. The profile shows 400,000 to 450,000 distinct CDR3 sequences, 55% to 75% of them singletons. Sequenced: sorted CD4+, CD8+, or CD8+CD57+ T cells (not recorded which) from PBMCs. These TCRs come from a human donor in good health, serving as a control. Both conserved end residues are part of each CDR3. D genes are given only for firm matches. Clone size is stated in some rows and not others, as once, few, many or a class when expanded.

v_gene	abundance	j_gene	d_gene	CDR3nt	CDR3aa
TRBV5-1	many	TRBJ1-6	NA	TGCGCCAGCAGCTTTACGGGGAATTCACCCCTCCACTTT	CASSFTGNSPLHF
TRBV9	NA	TRBJ2-7	NA	TGTGCCAGCAGCGTAGCGACCACGGGTGGCTACACCTACTTC	CASSVATTGGYTYF
TRBV24-1	NA	TRBJ2-7	NA	TGTGCCACCAGTGATACGGCAGGGGCGACGTACGTTCAGTACTTC	CATSDTAGATYVQYF
TRBV9	NA	TRBJ2-3	TRBD1	TGTGCCAGCAGCTTCGGGACAGGGGGCATGGACACGCAGTATTTT	CASSFGTGGMDTQYF
TRBV5-4	few	TRBJ2-7	TRBD2	TGTGCCAGCAGACCCACCCTAGGACTAGCGATCTACGAGCAGTACTTC	CASRPTLGLAIYEQYF
TRBV9	NA	TRBJ1-1	TRBD1	TGTGCCAGCAGCGCAGGAACAGGGGAAGGTGAAGCTTTCTTT	CASSAGTGEGEAFF
TRBV12-3/TRBV12-4	NA	TRBJ2-5	NA	TGTGCCAGCAGCCTTGGCCAGCGTGGGGAGACCCAGTACTTC	CASSLGQRGETQYF
TRBV5-1	NA	TRBJ1-6	NA	TGCGCCAGCAGCCCATGGGACATCCAAGGCCTCCACTTT	CASSPWDIQGLHF
TRBV2	once	TRBJ2-2	TRBD2	TGTGCCAGCAGGACTAGCGGGAGGGGTACCGGGGAGCTGTTTTTT	CASRTSGRGTGELFF
TRBV2	few	TRBJ1-6	NA	TGTGCCAGCAGTAAACACGACAGTAATAATTCACCCCTCCACTTT	CASSKHDSNNSPLHF
TRBV5-1	many	TRBJ1-5	TRBD1	TGCGCCAGCAGCCCGCAGGGGGTCCGCCAAGGGCAGCCCCAGCATTTT	CASSPQGVRQGQPQHF
TRBV20-1	NA	TRBJ1-2	NA	TGCAGTGCTGGACAGCCACTATATGGCTACACCTTC	CSAGQPLYGYTF
TRBV6-6	many	TRBJ1-5	TRBD1	TGTGCCAGCAGTTACTTACAGGGGGCGCTTAGTCAGCCCCAGCATTTT	CASSYLQGALSQPQHF
TRBV12-3/TRBV12-4	NA	TRBJ2-1	NA	TGTGCCAGCAAATTGGACAGCTCCAACAATGAGCAGTTCTTC	CASKLDSSNNEQFF
TRBV25-1	many	TRBJ1-6	NA	TGTGCCAGCCAACAACTGGGGGTATTACCCCTCCACTTT	CASQQLGVLPLHF
TRBV5-1	NA	TRBJ2-5	TRBD1	TGCGCCAGCAGCCTGGGGACAGGGAACACGGGCGGGGAGACCCAGTACTTC	CASSLGTGNTGGETQYF
TRBV7-3	many	TRBJ2-2	NA	TGTGCCAGCAGCTTTAGTGCAGGGAACACCGGGGAGCTGTTTTTT	CASSFSAGNTGELFF
TRBV7-9	NA	TRBJ2-6	NA	TGTGCCAGCTACAGCCTTTCCTCTGGGGCCAACGTCCTGACTTTC	CASYSLSSGANVLTF
TRBV5-1	NA	TRBJ2-7	NA	TGCGCCAGCAGCTTGGGTCAGGGTTACGACGAGCAGTACTTC	CASSLGQGYDEQYF
TRBV7-9	NA	TRBJ1-4	NA	TGTGCCAGCAGCGACCCGAGAAGCCCGCGCACAGGTGCGACTAATGAAAAACTGTTTTTT	CASSDPRSPRTGATNEKLFF
TRBV7-8	NA	TRBJ1-4	NA	TGTGCCAGCAGTTTAACAGGGCCAAGTGAGACCAGGCTGTTTTTT	CASSLTGPSETRLFF
TRBV25-1	few	TRBJ1-3	NA	TGTGCTTCAGGGTCCGGAAACACCATATATTTT	CASGSGNTIYF
TRBV7-9	once	TRBJ1-1	NA	TGTGCCAGCAGCTTGCAAGCGGGGGGGCTGCGATGGGCAACTGAAGCTTTCTTT	CASSLQAGGLRWATEAFF
TRBV7-2	NA	TRBJ2-3	TRBD2	TGTGCCAGCAGGACTAGCGGGGGTTTCACAGATACGCAGTATTTT	CASRTSGGFTDTQYF
TRBV30	many	TRBJ1-3	NA	TGTGCCTGGGATACAGAGGATAAAAACACCATATATTTT	CAWDTEDKNTIYF
TRBV6-1	NA	TRBJ1-1	NA	TGTGCCAGCAGTGAAGACTTCTTT	CASSEDFF
TRBV7-2	NA	TRBJ1-1	NA	TGTGCCAGCAGCTTCGTCCAGGGACCCACTGTAGCTTTCTTT	CASSFVQGPTVAFF
TRBV20-1	NA	TRBJ2-3	NA	TGCAGTGCTAGAGGGCTCACGGCCAGTGATACGCAGTATTTT	CSARGLTASDTQYF
TRBV7-6	NA	TRBJ1-6	NA	TGTGCCAGCAGCCCCGTCCCCGGACTGAGAGCCCCAGCATTT	CASSPVPGLRAPAF
TRBV7-2	NA	TRBJ2-7	NA	TGTGCCAGCAGCTCCCACGTGGAACTGGACTACGGGCAGTACTTC	CASSSHVELDYGQYF
TRBV7-2	NA	TRBJ2-6	TRBD1	TGTGCCAGCAGCTTCCGGACAGGGGCAGGGGGAAAAACTCTGACTTTC	CASSFRTGAGGKTLTF
TRBV7-3	NA	TRBJ1-3	NA	TGTGCCAGCAGCTGGTCGCGGGGAGAGGCTGGAAACACCATATATTTT	CASSWSRGEAGNTIYF
TRBV4-3	NA	TRBJ1-4	NA	TGCGCCAGCAGGCGCGTGGGGCGGGATGAAAAACTGTTTTTT	CASRRVGRDEKLFF
TRBV5-4	many	TRBJ2-3	TRBD2	TGTGCCAGCAGCCCCGGACTAGCTGGCACAGATACGCAGTATTTT	CASSPGLAGTDTQYF
TRBV29-1	many	TRBJ2-2	NA	TGCAGCGTTGCTATCTCAGGGGCCGGGGAGCTGTTTTTT	CSVAISGAGELFF